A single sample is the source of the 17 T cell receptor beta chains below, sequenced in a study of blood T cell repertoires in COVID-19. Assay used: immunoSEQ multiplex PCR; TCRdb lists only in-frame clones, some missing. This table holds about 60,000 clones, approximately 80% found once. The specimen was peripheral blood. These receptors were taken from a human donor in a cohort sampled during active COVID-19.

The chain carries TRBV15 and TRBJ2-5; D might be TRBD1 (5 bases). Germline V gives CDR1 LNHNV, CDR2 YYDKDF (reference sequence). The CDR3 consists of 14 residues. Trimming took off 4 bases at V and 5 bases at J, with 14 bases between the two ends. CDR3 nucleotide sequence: TGTGCCACCAGCACCCCGATGGGGCAGGAGACCCAGTACTTC. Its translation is CATSTPMGQETQYF. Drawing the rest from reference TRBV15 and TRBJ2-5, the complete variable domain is DAMVIQNPRYQVTQFGKPVTLSCSQTLNHNVMYWYQQKSSQAPKLLFHYYDKDFNNEADTPDNFQSRRPNTSFCFLDIRSPGLGDTAMYLCATSTPMGQETQYFGPGTRLLVL.

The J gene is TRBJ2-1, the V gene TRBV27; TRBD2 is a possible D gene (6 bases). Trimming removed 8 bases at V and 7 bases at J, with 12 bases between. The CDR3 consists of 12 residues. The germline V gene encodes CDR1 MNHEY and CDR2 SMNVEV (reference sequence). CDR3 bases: TGTGCCAGCTGGGACTTCCAAAATGAGCAGTTCTTC. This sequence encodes CASWDFQNEQFF.

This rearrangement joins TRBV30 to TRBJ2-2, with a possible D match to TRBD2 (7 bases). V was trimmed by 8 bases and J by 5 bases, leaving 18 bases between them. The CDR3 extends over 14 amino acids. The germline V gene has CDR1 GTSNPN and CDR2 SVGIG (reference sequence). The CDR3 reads CARQAGVRTGELFF. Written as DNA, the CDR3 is TGTGCCCGACAGGCGGGAGTGAGAACCGGGGAGCTGTTTTTT.

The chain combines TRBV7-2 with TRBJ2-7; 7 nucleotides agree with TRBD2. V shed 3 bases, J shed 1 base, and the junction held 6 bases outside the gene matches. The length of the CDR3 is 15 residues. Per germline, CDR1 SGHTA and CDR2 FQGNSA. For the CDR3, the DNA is TGTGCCAGCAGCTTCGGCGGGAGTAGGTCCTACGAGCAGTACTTC. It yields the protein CASSFGGSRSYEQYF. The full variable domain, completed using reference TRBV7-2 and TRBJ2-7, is GAGVSQSPSNKVTEKGKDVELRCDPISGHTALYWYRQSLGQGLEFLIYFQGNSAPDKSGLPSDRFSAERTGGSVSTLTIQRTQQEDSAVYLCASSFGGSRSYEQYFGPGTRLTVT.

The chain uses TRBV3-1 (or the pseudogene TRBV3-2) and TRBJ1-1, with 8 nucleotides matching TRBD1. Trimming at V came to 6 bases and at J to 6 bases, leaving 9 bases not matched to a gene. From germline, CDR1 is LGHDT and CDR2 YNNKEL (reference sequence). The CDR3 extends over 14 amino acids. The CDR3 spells CASRATGGRAEAFF. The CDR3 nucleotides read TGTGCCAGCAGGGCAACAGGGGGGCGCGCTGAAGCTTTCTTT.

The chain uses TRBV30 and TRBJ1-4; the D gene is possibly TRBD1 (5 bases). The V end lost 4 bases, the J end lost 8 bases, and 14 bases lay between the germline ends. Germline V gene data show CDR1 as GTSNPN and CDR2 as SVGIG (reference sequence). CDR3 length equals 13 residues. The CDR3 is CAWKDKGSEKLFF. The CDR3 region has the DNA TGTGCCTGGAAGGACAAAGGGTCCGAAAAACTGTTTTTT.

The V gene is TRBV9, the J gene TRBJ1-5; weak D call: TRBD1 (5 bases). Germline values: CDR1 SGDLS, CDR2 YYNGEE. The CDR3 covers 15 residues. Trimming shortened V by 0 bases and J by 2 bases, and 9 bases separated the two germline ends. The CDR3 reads CASSVGGLRNQPQHF. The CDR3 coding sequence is TGTGCCAGCAGCGTAGGGGGCCTTCGCAATCAGCCCCAGCATTTT.

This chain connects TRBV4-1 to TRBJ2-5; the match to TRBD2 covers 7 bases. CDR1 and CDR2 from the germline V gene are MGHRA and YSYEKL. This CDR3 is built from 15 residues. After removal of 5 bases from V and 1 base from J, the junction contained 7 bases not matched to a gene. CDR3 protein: CASSTTGTIQETQYF. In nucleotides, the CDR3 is TGCGCCAGCAGCACCACTGGGACTATCCAAGAGACCCAGTACTTC.

CDR3 region: CAWSDWTDNQPQHF. The DNA for the CDR3 is TGTGCCTGGAGCGACTGGACAGACAATCAGCCCCAGCATTTT. The chain is built from TRBV30 and TRBJ1-5; D perhaps matches TRBD1 (6 bases). Germline loops: CDR1 GTSNPN, CDR2 SVGIG (reference sequence). The germline V and J ends were trimmed by 3 bases and 3 bases, with 12 bases remaining between them. The CDR3 loop spans 14 amino acids.

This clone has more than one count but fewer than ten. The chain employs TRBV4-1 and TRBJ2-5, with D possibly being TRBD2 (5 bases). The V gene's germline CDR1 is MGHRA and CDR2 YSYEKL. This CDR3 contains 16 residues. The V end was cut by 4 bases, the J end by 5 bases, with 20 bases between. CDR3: CASSPTAGSYGETQYF. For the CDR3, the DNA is TGCGCCAGCAGCCCCACGGCGGGCAGCTATGGGGAGACCCAGTACTTC.

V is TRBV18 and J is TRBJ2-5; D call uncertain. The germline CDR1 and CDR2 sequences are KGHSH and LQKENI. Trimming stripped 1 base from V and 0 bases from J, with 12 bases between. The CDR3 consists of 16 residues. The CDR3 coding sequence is TGTGCCAGCTCACCACGAGGCAGTATCTACCAAGAGACCCAGTACTTC. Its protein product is CASSPRGSIYQETQYF.

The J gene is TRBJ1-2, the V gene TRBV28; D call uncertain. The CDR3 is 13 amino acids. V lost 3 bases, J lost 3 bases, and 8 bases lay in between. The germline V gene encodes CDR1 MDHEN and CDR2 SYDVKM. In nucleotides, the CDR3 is TGTGCCAGCAGTTTTCAGGTAGACTATGGCTACACCTTC. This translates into CASSFQVDYGYTF.

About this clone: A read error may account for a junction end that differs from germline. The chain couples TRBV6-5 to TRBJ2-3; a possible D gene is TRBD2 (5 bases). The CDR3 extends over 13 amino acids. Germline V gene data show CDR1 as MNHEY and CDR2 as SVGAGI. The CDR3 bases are TGTACCAGCGCCGGGGTTCCCACAGATACGCAGTATTTT. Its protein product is CTSAGVPTDTQYF.

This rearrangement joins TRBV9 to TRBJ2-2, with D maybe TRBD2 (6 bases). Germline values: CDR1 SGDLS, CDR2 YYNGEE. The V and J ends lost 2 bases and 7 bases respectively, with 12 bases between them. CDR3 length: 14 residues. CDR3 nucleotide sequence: TGTGCCAGCAGCGTCGGGACTCCCCTCGGGGAGCTGTTTTTT. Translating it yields CASSVGTPLGELFF. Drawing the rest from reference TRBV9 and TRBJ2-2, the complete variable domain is DSGVTQTPKHLITATGQRVTLRCSPRSGDLSVYWYQQSLDQGLQFLIQYYNGEERAKGNILERFSAQQFPDLHSELNLSSLELGDSALYFCASSVGTPLGELFFGEGSRLTVL.

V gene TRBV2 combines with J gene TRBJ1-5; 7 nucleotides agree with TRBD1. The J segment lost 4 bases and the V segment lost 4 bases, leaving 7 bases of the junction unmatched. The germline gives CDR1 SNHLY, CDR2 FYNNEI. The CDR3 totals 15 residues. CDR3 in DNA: TGTGCCAGCAGTGTAGAGGGGGCGTCAAATCAGCCCCAGCATTTT. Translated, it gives CASSVEGASNQPQHF.

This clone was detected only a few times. CDR3 DNA sequence: TGTGCCAGCAGTTACCAGGGACTATTCTACGAGCAGTACTTC. This translates into CASSYQGLFYEQYF. V and J are TRBV6-2 or TRBV6-3 and TRBJ2-7; 7 bases fit TRBD2. From germline, CDR1 is MNHEY and CDR2 SVGEGT. This CDR3 comprises 14 residues. The J segment lost 3 bases and the V segment lost 2 bases, leaving 4 bases of the junction unmatched.

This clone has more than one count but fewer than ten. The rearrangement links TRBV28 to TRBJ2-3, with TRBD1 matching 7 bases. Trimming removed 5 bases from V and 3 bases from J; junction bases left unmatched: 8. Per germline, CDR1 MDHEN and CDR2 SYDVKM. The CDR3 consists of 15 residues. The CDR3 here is CASSRPGQRTDTQYF. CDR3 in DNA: TGTGCCAGCAGTAGGCCGGGACAGCGGACAGATACGCAGTATTTT. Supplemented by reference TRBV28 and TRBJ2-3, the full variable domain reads DVKVTQSSRYLVKRTGEKVFLECVQDMDHENMFWYRQDPGLGLRLIYFSYDVKMKEKGDIPEGYSVSREKKERFSLILESASTNQTSMYLCASSRPGQRTDTQYFGPGTRLTVL.